This T cell receptor (beta chain) was recorded in a study of blood T cell repertoires in COVID-19. Study-wide background: T cells, B-cell-depleted T cells, or PBMCs provided the cDNA or gDNA that served as material.

In the original workflow: From reference gene primer amplification, estimates of nucleated cell counts were derived. Clones were sequenced by immunoSEQ multiplex PCR, and TCRdb holds only the in-frame ones, with some missing. V and J calls and clone size are as listed in that table; D and trimming were resolved from the DNA. Found here are around 60,000 clones, approximately 90% of them singletons; the top ten hold roughly 3.9%. Deletions cut 1 base from V and 0 bases from J, with 7 bases between. CDR1 is GTSNPN and CDR2 is SVGIG in the germline V gene (reference sequence). The CDR3 runs 13 residues.

The V gene is TRBV30, the J gene TRBJ2-7, with a tentative D call TRBD1 (5 bases). This receptor was identified in a man aged 65 to 79 with acute or convalescent COVID-19. Sample: peripheral blood. Here the CDR3 DNA reads TGTGCCTGGAGTGCAGGGAACTCCTACGAGCAGTACTTC. Its translation is CAWSAGNSYEQYF.